The sequence of this T cell receptor beta chain was determined in a study of CD8 T cells in Susac syndrome. For the study at large: Each patient with Susac syndrome, at the time of blood draw, was therapy-naive, on corticosteroids, or on intravenous immunoglobulin alone. Study-level points and caveats: It was in TEMRA cells and active patients that Susac CD8+ clonal expansion peaked.

The CD8+ and CD4+ T cells were isolated magnetically using a negative isolation approach, whereas the TEMRA cells were enriched by FACS. After extraction with the RNeasy kit, roughly 0.45 to 1 ug of the RNA was reverse transcribed using random hexamers. TCRdb fed the immunoSEQ multiplex PCR reads into MiXCR, producing one record per CDR3 protein. Of 95,000 to 150,000 distinct CDR3 sequences in the sample, roughly 94% were seen once. The CDR3 totals 16 residues. The germline V and J ends were trimmed by 3 bases and 2 bases, with 12 bases remaining between them. CDR1 and CDR2 (germline): KGHDR, SFDVKD. Concerning this clonotype: Its cognate antigen is unknown.

This receptor was identified in a human donor with Susac syndrome. The rearrangement joins TRBV24-1 to TRBJ2-2, with unresolved D. Specimen: CD8+ T cells from PBMCs. CDR3 amino acids: CATSDTDGLNTGELFF. As DNA, the CDR3 is TGTGCCACCAGTGATACTGACGGCCTTAACACCGGGGAGCTGTTTTTT.